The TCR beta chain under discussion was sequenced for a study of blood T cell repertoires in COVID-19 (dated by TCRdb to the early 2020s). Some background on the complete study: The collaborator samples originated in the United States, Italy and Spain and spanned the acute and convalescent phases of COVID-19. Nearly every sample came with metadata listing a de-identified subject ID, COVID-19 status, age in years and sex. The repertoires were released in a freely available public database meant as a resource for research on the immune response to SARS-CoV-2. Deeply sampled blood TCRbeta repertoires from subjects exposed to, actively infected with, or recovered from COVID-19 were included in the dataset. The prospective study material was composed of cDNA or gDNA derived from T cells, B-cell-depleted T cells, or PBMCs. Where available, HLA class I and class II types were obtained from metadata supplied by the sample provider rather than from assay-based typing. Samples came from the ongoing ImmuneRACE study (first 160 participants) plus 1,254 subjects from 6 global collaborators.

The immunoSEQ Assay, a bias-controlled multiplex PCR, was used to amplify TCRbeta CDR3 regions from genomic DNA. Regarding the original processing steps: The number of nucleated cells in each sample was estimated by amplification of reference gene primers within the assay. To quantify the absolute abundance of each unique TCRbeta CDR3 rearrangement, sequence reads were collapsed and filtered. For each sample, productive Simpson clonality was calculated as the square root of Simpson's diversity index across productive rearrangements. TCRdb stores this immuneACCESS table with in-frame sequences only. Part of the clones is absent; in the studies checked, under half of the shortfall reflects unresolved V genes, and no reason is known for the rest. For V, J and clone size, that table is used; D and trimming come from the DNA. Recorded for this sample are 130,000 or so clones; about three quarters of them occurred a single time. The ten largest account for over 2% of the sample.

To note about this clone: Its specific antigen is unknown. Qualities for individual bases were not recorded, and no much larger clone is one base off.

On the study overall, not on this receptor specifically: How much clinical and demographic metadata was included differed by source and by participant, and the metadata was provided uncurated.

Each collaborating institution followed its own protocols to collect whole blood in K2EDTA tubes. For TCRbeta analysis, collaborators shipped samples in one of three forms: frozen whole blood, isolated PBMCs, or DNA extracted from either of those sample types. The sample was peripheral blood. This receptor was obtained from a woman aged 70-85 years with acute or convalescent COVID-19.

DNA sequence: TGCAGCGTTGAAGGGGCGTCGGGACAGGGAACTACAAACTATGGCTACACCTTC. The encoded protein is CSVEGASGQGTTNYGYTF. Recombination connected TRBV29-1 to TRBJ1-2; 9 middle bases align to TRBD1. Via the germline V gene, CDR1 is SQVTM and CDR2 ANQGSEA. Trimming leaves V shorter by 1 base and J shorter by 2 bases, with the junction holding 14 bases beyond the gene matches. Including cysteine and phenylalanine, the CDR3 has 18 amino acids. Left in the record is the CDR3 DNA by itself, 54 bases read in frame from the first base.